These T cell receptor beta chains were read from a single sample in a study of PD-L1 blockade in urothelial cancer. The data were produced by immunoSEQ multiplex PCR, yet TCRdb's version contains in-frame clones alone and is incomplete. The sample shows 85,000 to 90,000 clones, over 65% of them seen only once. This specimen consisted of PBMCs, obtained around atezolizumab (anti-PD-L1) treatment. The receptors were sampled from a man aged 60 to 75 with urothelial cancer. Both conserved end residues are part of each CDR3. D genes are given only for firm matches. A row's size may be missing; if present it is once, few, many or a size class.

>TRBD2|TRBV28|NA|TRBJ2-7
CAISGGTPYEQYF
TGTGCCATATCGGGGGGAACCCCCTACGAGCAGTACTTC
>TRBD2|TRBV5-1|NA|TRBJ2-1
CASSRRGGSYNEQFF
TGCGCCAGCAGCCGAAGGGGAGGGTCCTACAATGAGCAGTTCTTC
>NA|TRBV11-2|NA|TRBJ2-7
CASSLELEQYF
TGTGCCAGCAGCTTAGAACTCGAGCAGTACTTC
>NA|TRBV10-3|NA|TRBJ2-5
CAISGVGETQYF
TGTGCCATCAGTGGGGTCGGGGAGACCCAGTACTTC
>NA|TRBV19|NA|TRBJ1-1
CASSIPTGHMNTEAFF
TGTGCCAGTAGTATCCCAACGGGACATATGAACACTGAAGCTTTCTTT
>NA|TRBV5-8|NA|TRBJ1-2
CASSPSGGTGYTF
TGTGCCAGCAGCCCCTCCGGAGGGACTGGCTACACCTTC
>TRBD1|TRBV6-5|NA|TRBJ1-2
CASSGQGAKGYTF
TGTGCCAGCAGCGGACAGGGGGCGAAGGGCTACACCTTC
>NA|TRBV5-4|NA|TRBJ1-2
CASSYDRSNYGYTF
TGTGCCAGCAGCTACGACAGGTCTAACTATGGCTACACCTTC
>NA|TRBV6-1|NA|TRBJ2-7
CASKPFPAGNYEQYF
TGTGCCAGCAAGCCCTTCCCCGCGGGAAACTACGAGCAGTACTTC
>NA|TRBV7-2|NA|TRBJ2-3
CASSPGAYTDTQYF
TGTGCCAGCAGCCCAGGGGCCTACACAGATACGCAGTATTTT
>TRBD2|TRBV10-3|NA|TRBJ2-7
CAISVSGEGRYF
TGTGCCATCAGTGTATCGGGGGAGGGACGGTACTTC
>NA|TRBV7-8|NA|TRBJ1-1
CASSLELNTEAFF
TGTGCCAGCAGCCTAGAGCTTAACACTGAAGCTTTCTTT
>NA|TRBV19|once|TRBJ1-5
CASSRAHTAYSNQPQHF
TGTGCCAGTAGTAGGGCACACACCGCATATAGCAATCAGCCCCAGCATTTT
>NA|TRBV30|NA|TRBJ1-1
CAWRNGGHAEAFF
TGTGCCTGGAGGAACGGGGGGCATGCTGAAGCTTTCTTT
>NA|TRBV6-5|few|TRBJ2-1
CASSSSPLGLPFGQFF
TGTGCCAGCAGTTCAAGCCCTTTGGGACTCCCGTTTGGGCAGTTCTTC
>NA|TRBV7-8|NA|TRBJ2-7
CASSPPASAYEQYF
TGTGCCAGCAGCCCCCCCGCCTCAGCCTACGAGCAGTACTTC
>NA|TRBV28|NA|TRBJ2-1
CASRSRLGEQFF
TGTGCCAGCAGAAGCCGACTGGGTGAGCAGTTCTTC
>TRBD2|TRBV2|few|TRBJ2-1
CASGGGLAGVSSYNEQFF
TGTGCCAGCGGCGGTGGGCTAGCGGGGGTCAGCTCCTACAATGAGCAGTTCTTC
>NA|TRBV6-5|NA|TRBJ1-5
CASAMGGDQPQHF
TGTGCCAGCGCTATGGGGGGGGATCAGCCCCAGCATTTT
>NA|TRBV9|NA|TRBJ1-3
CASSAFGTSGNTIYF
TGTGCCAGCAGCGCCTTCGGGACATCTGGAAACACCATATATTTT
>TRBD2|TRBV11-3|NA|TRBJ2-1
CASSSTSGSLLEQFF
TGTGCCAGCAGCTCGACTAGCGGGAGTTTGCTTGAGCAGTTCTTC
>TRBD2|TRBV4-3|NA|TRBJ2-1
CASSQTGRNSGRRDEQFF
TGCGCCAGCAGCCAGACCGGGAGAAATAGCGGGAGACGGGATGAGCAGTTCTTC
>NA|TRBV5-1|NA|TRBJ2-2
CASSWLTGELFF
TGCGCCAGCAGCTGGCTCACCGGGGAGCTGTTTTTT
>NA|TRBV5-1|NA|TRBJ2-1
CASSLLENEQFF
TGCGCCAGCAGCTTGTTGGAGAATGAGCAGTTCTTC
>TRBD2|TRBV19|NA|TRBJ2-3
CASSITGGTQYF
TGTGCCAGTAGTATAACGGGGGGTACGCAGTATTTT
>NA|TRBV5-1|NA|TRBJ2-1
CASSLPQGYNEQFF
TGCGCCAGCAGCTTACCCCAGGGTTACAATGAGCAGTTCTTC
>NA|TRBV2|few|TRBJ1-2
CATLGPYGYTF
TGTGCCACTTTGGGGCCTTATGGCTACACCTTC
>NA|TRBV18|once|TRBJ1-5
CASSLRGAVVSNQPQHF
TGTGCCAGCTCACTACGGGGGGCGGTAGTAAGCAATCAGCCCCAGCATTTT
>NA|TRBV4-1|NA|TRBJ1-2
CASSQDPQERDGYTF
TGCGCCAGCAGCCAAGATCCCCAGGAGAGGGATGGCTACACCTTC
>NA|TRBV5-6|NA|TRBJ2-7
CASSFLKTGLNYEQYF
TGTGCCAGCAGCTTTCTAAAAACAGGCTTAAACTACGAGCAGTACTTC
>NA|TRBV6-1|NA|TRBJ2-7
CASTTNPLIYEQYF
TGTGCCAGCACCACAAACCCTCTCATTTACGAGCAGTACTTC
>NA|TRBV7-3|NA|TRBJ2-2
CASSLGGMHTGELFF
TGTGCCAGCAGCTTAGGCGGCATGCACACCGGGGAGCTGTTTTTT
>TRBD1|TRBV2|NA|TRBJ2-1
CASMAGQGVNEQFF
TGTGCCAGCATGGCAGGACAGGGGGTCAATGAGCAGTTCTTC
>TRBD1|TRBV7-9|NA|TRBJ1-1
CASSFDYRGWDTEAFF
TGTGCCAGCAGCTTCGATTACAGGGGGTGGGACACTGAAGCTTTCTTT
>TRBD2|TRBV29-1|NA|TRBJ2-1
CRAGLAKPNEQFF
TGCAGGGCGGGACTAGCAAAGCCCAATGAGCAGTTCTTC
>NA|TRBV11-2|NA|TRBJ1-3
CASSSQVSRGNTIYF
TGTGCCAGCAGCTCTCAGGTCTCCCGTGGAAACACCATATATTTT
>NA|TRBV11-2|NA|TRBJ2-7
CASSPLRDNEQYF
TGTGCCAGCAGCCCCCTCCGGGACAACGAGCAGTACTTC
>NA|TRBV5-4|NA|TRBJ1-1
CASSLEPKGLEAFF
TGTGCCAGCAGCTTGGAACCCAAGGGGCTTGAAGCTTTCTTT
>NA|TRBV10-2|NA|TRBJ1-1
CASSESGRVAEAFF
TGCGCCAGCAGTGAGTCTGGCAGGGTGGCTGAAGCTTTCTTT
>NA|TRBV11-2|NA|TRBJ2-7
CASSSQTDTYEQYF
TGTGCCAGCAGCTCCCAGACAGATACATACGAGCAGTACTTC
>TRBD2|TRBV28|NA|TRBJ2-3
CASSSRGGRRTNTDTQYF
TGTGCCAGCAGTTCCCGCGGCGGGAGACGCACTAACACAGATACGCAGTATTTT
>TRBD2|TRBV4-1|once|TRBJ2-1
CASSQDFRGGNNEQFF
TGCGCCAGCAGCCAAGACTTCCGCGGGGGGAACAATGAGCAGTTCTTC
>TRBD2|TRBV4-1|few|TRBJ2-5
CASSQEPPTSGMDPRETQYF
TGCGCCAGCAGCCAAGAGCCCCCAACTAGCGGGATGGACCCCAGGGAGACCCAGTACTTC
>TRBD1|TRBV27|NA|TRBJ2-7
CASSEPPGQAGENEQYF
TGTGCCAGCAGTGAGCCTCCCGGACAGGCCGGGGAAAACGAGCAGTACTTC
>NA|TRBV28|NA|TRBJ2-7
CAISEAYEQYF
TGTGCCATCTCAGAAGCCTACGAGCAGTACTTC
>NA|TRBV2|NA|TRBJ2-1
CASSVGVASSYNEQFF
TGTGCCAGCAGTGTCGGGGTCGCTAGCTCCTACAATGAGCAGTTCTTC
>TRBD2|TRBV5-1|once|TRBJ2-3
CASSSGLAGNTDTQYF
TGCGCCAGCAGCTCGGGACTAGCGGGAAACACAGATACGCAGTATTTT
>TRBD2|TRBV5-1|NA|TRBJ2-2
CASSLAGTITWEGPAGELFF
TGCGCCAGCAGCTTGGCTGGAACCATTACGTGGGAGGGCCCTGCCGGGGAGCTGTTTTTT
>TRBD1|TRBV5-1|NA|TRBJ1-3
CASSLGDRGSGNTIYF
TGCGCCAGCAGCTTAGGAGACAGGGGAAGTGGAAACACCATATATTTT
>NA|TRBV29-1|NA|TRBJ1-1
CSVLRGNTEAFF
TGCAGCGTTCTTCGGGGGAACACTGAAGCTTTCTTT
>NA|TRBV5-4|NA|TRBJ2-3
CASSLSGLYHTDTQYF
TGTGCCAGCAGCTTGTCCGGACTCTACCACACAGATACGCAGTATTTT
>TRBD2|TRBV5-1|NA|TRBJ2-1
CASSLGLAEYNEQFF
TGCGCCAGCAGCTTGGGTCTAGCGGAATACAATGAGCAGTTCTTC
>NA|TRBV11-2|once|TRBJ2-7
CASSLGAEGSEQYF
TGTGCCAGCAGCTTAGGGGCGGAGGGCTCAGAGCAGTACTTC
>TRBD1|TRBV10-3|NA|TRBJ2-7
CAISSGTGPFQQYF
TGTGCCATCAGCTCCGGGACAGGGCCATTCCAGCAGTACTTC